One sample yielded the 2 T cell receptor beta chains listed below, sequenced in a study of CD8+ T cells in alopecia areata. Specified treatment: oral pan-JAK inhibitor, 5-10 mg twice daily. The authors extracted RNA and reverse transcribed it into cDNA as the sequencing template. Some clones are missing from TCRdb's copy, which holds only in-frame ones; the method was immunoSEQ multiplex PCR. Of around 270,000 clones in the sample, over 45% were seen once. Sequences were derived from CD4+ T cells sorted from blood, sampled at week 24, from a patient treated with tofacitinib. These TCRs come from a human donor with alopecia areata.

This clone was seen only a few times. The chain recombines TRBV15 with TRBJ2-6, with no clear D. The CDR3 runs 20 residues. Trimming pared 8 bases from V and 0 bases from J, leaving 26 bases between. CDR1 is LNHNV, CDR2 YYDKDF, per germline (reference sequence). CDR3 amino acids: CATAPDHFDQFISGANVLTF. CDR3 bases: TGTGCCACCGCCCCGGACCATTTTGACCAGTTCATCTCTGGGGCCAACGTCCTGACTTTC.

This clone was found a few times. The J gene is TRBJ1-3, the V gene TRBV5-5, with D maybe TRBD1 (6 bases). The CDR3 contains 16 residues. V gave up 4 bases and J gave up 0 bases, with 14 bases separating them. CDR1 and CDR2 from the germline V gene are SGHKS and YYEKEE (reference sequence). The CDR3 spells CASSQGWAFSGNTIYF. Written as DNA, the CDR3 is TGTGCCAGCAGCCAGGGGTGGGCGTTCTCTGGAAACACCATATATTTT. Full variable domain (rest looked up from reference TRBV5-5 and TRBJ1-3): DAGVTQSPTHLIKTRGQQVTLRCSPISGHKSVSWYQQVLGQGPQFIFQYYEKEERGRGNFPDRFSARQFPNYSSELNVNALLLGDSALYLCASSQGWAFSGNTIYFGEGSWLTVV.